This T cell receptor beta chain is drawn from a study of cytomegalovirus exposure and HLA in healthy donors. Notes on the study in general: Researchers reported in a later analysis that common viral pathogens appeared linked to several top clusters.

Primers: 60 Vbeta forward and 13 Jbeta reverse. Libraries were prepared by immunoSEQ multiplex PCR; TCRdb keeps only in-frame clonotypes and omits some of them. The table lists some 180,000 clones, 77% of them singletons. Comment on this clone: The antigen is undetermined.

This CDR3 is built from 14 residues. Trimming shortened V by 6 bases and J by 2 bases, and 12 bases separated the two germline ends. Germline assignment: CDR1 MGHDK and CDR2 SYGVNS. The sequenced sample consisted of PBMCs. The V call is TRBV25-1, the J call TRBJ2-3; perhaps TRBD1 as D (6 bases). This sequence originates from a man aged 18 to 35 in good health and CMV-seronegative. The CDR3 region is CASSLGQITDTQYF. CDR3 sequence (DNA): TGTGCCAGCAGCTTAGGACAGATCACAGATACGCAGTATTTT.